These 3 T cell receptor beta chains originate from one sample sequenced in a study of control samples from healthy donors and cancer patients. Sequenced by immunoSEQ multiplex PCR; TCRdb stores in-frame clones only, minus some. The sample gives over 100,000 clones, 70% to 90% of which show up once; 3.4% is in the top ten. Sequenced material: blood. All receptors come from a man aged 35-49 years in good health.

The CDR3 is CASSPSPQNYGYTF. The CDR3 DNA reads as TGTGCCAGCTCACCGTCCCCCCAGAACTATGGCTACACCTTC. The gene calls are TRBV18 and TRBJ1-2; D remains unclear. This CDR3 is built from 14 residues. Germline V CDR1 and CDR2: KGHSH, LQKENI. Trimming shortened V by 3 bases and J by 2 bases, and 10 bases separated the two germline ends.

This clone has just one count. The chain employs TRBV5-8 and TRBJ1-3; 8 nucleotides align to TRBD1. The ends lost 4 bases at V and 3 bases at J; junction bases unmatched: 6. The CDR3 totals 15 residues. Germline CDR1 SGHTS, CDR2 YDEGEE. CDR3 coding DNA: TGTGCCAGCAGCATGGGACAGGCGGATGGAAACACCATATATTTT. It translates to CASSMGQADGNTIYF.

The chain carries TRBV4-2 and TRBJ2-3; weak D call: TRBD1 (5 bases). With 0 bases removed from V and 1 base from J, the gap between germline ends came to 11 bases. The CDR3 spans 16 residues. Germline values: CDR1 LGHNA, CDR2 YNFKEQ. The CDR3 DNA is TGTGCCAGCAGCCAAGATCTGACAGCCGGCACAGATACGCAGTATTTT. Residues: CASSQDLTAGTDTQYF.